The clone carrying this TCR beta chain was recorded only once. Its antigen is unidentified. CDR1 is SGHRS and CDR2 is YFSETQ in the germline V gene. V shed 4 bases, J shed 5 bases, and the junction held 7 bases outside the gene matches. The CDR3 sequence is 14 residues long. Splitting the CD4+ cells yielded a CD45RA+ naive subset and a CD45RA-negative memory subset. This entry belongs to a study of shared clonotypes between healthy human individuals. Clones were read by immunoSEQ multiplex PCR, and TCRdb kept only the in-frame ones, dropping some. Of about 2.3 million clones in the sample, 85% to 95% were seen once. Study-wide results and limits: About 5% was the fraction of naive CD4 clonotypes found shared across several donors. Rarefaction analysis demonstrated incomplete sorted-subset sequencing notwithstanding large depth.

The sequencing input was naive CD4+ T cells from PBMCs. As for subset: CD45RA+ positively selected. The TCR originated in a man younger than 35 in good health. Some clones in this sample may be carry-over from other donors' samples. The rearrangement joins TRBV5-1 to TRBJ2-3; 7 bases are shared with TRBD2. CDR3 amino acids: CASSQWVAGDTQYF. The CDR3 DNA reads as TGCGCCAGCAGCCAATGGGTAGCGGGAGATACGCAGTATTTT. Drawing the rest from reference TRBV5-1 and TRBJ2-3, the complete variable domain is KAGVTQTPRYLIKTRGQQVTLSCSPISGHRSVSWYQQTPGQGLQFLFEYFSETQRNKGNFPGRFSGRQFSNSRSEMNVSTLELGDSALYLCASSQWVAGDTQYFGPGTRLTVL.